These 21 T cell receptor beta chains were all obtained from the same sample, sequenced in a study of immune evolution from preneoplasia to lung adenocarcinoma. Sequencing used immunoSEQ multiplex PCR; TCRdb keeps in-frame clones, though not all of them. The table shows approximately 7,200 clones, with around 77% occurring only once. The sequenced sample consisted of FFPE lung adenocarcinoma in situ tissue. All receptors come from a person aged 55-85 years with lung adenocarcinoma.

The chain carries TRBV4-1 and TRBJ2-2; 8 positions match TRBD1. Losses at the gene ends were 4 bases for V and 5 bases for J; bases not matched to a gene: 9. The CDR3 has 16 amino acids. Germline V gene sequence: CDR1 MGHRA, CDR2 YSYEKL. The CDR3 coding sequence is TGCGCCAGCAGCCCAACCGGACAGGGCCCAACCGGGGAGCTGTTTTTT. It is translated as CASSPTGQGPTGELFF.

The genes are TRBV6-4 and TRBJ2-5; TRBD2 agrees at 7 bases. This CDR3 is 14 amino acids long. CDR1 is MRHNA and CDR2 is SNTAGT in the germline V gene. J gave up 2 bases and V 5 bases, and 5 bases lay outside the gene matches. DNA for the CDR3: TGTGCCAGCAGTTCGTCGGGGGGACAAGAGACCCAGTACTTC. Translation: CASSSSGGQETQYF.

The chain has TRBV10-1 and TRBJ2-3; 7 bases align to TRBD2. CDR1 WNHNN and CDR2 SYGVQD come from the germline V gene (reference sequence). V lost 5 bases, J lost 4 bases, and 6 bases stayed unmatched. The length of the CDR3 is 14 residues. CDR3 bases: TGCGCCAGCAGTCCGGTGGGGGGGTCAGATACGCAGTATTTT. Translating it yields CASSPVGGSDTQYF.

The genes are TRBV10-3 and TRBJ2-2; D is perhaps TRBD1 (6 bases). V shed 7 bases and J shed 4 bases, with 10 bases lying between them. From germline, CDR1 is ENHRY and CDR2 SYGVKD. The CDR3 is made up of 13 amino acids. This chain's CDR3 is CAITGDGTGELFF. CDR3 coding DNA: TGTGCCATCACAGGGGATGGCACCGGGGAGCTGTTTTTT.

This clone has only one observation. The chain joins TRBV7-9 to TRBJ1-2, with no clear D. The V end was cut by 4 bases, the J end by 4 bases, with 10 bases between. Germline CDR1 SEHNR, CDR2 FQNEAQ (reference sequence). This CDR3 is 13 amino acids long. Here the CDR3 reads CASSSSVSYGYTF. The CDR3 nucleotides are TGTGCCAGCAGCTCTAGCGTGTCCTATGGCTACACCTTC.

There are a few counts of this clone. V gene TRBV4-1 combines with J gene TRBJ1-4; 7 bases are shared with TRBD1. The CDR3 has 14 residues. The V gene's germline CDR1 is MGHRA and CDR2 YSYEKL. The V and J ends lost 6 bases and 8 bases, in that order; junction bases with no gene match: 9. CDR3 DNA: TGCGCCAGCAGTTACGACAGGGAGGGCGAAAAACTGTTTTTT. Translating it yields CASSYDREGEKLFF.

The J gene is TRBJ1-1, the V gene TRBV28; no clear D gene. V lost 6 bases and J 6 bases, leaving 8 bases between the germline ends. The germline CDR1 and CDR2 sequences are MDHEN and SYDVKM. The CDR3 loop spans 11 amino acids. This CDR3 reads CASRGRPEAFF. In nucleotides, the CDR3 is TGTGCCAGCAGAGGGAGACCTGAAGCTTTCTTT.

This chain links TRBV5-1 with TRBJ2-1; 9 nucleotides line up with TRBD2. Germline V gene lookup returns CDR1 SGHRS and CDR2 YFSETQ. V was pared by 0 bases and J by 6 bases, with 7 bases of the junction left unmatched. The length of the CDR3 is 16 residues. For the CDR3, the DNA is TGCGCCAGCAGCTTGGTTCCAGCGGGGGGATCCAATGAGCAGTTCTTC. This codes for CASSLVPAGGSNEQFF. The full variable domain, completed using reference TRBV5-1 and TRBJ2-1, is KAGVTQTPRYLIKTRGQQVTLSCSPISGHRSVSWYQQTPGQGLQFLFEYFSETQRNKGNFPGRFSGRQFSNSRSEMNVSTLELGDSALYLCASSLVPAGGSNEQFFGPGTRLTVL.

The gene calls are TRBV7-2 and TRBJ2-7; D is possibly TRBD1 (6 bases). Germline CDR1 and CDR2: SGHTA and FQGNSA. Trimming removed 5 bases from V and 3 bases from J, with 17 bases in between. CDR3 length: 15 amino acids. The CDR3 sequence: CASSPSLAQGYEQYF. For the CDR3, the DNA is TGTGCCAGCAGCCCTAGCCTGGCACAGGGCTACGAGCAGTACTTC.

This sequence joins TRBV6-4 and TRBJ1-1; D call uncertain. The CDR3 loop spans 14 amino acids. The V and J ends lost 7 bases and 0 bases respectively, with 12 bases between them. Germline values: CDR1 MRHNA, CDR2 SNTAGT. The CDR3 protein is CASKDTFLNTEAFF. For the CDR3, the DNA is TGTGCCAGCAAAGACACTTTCTTGAACACTGAAGCTTTCTTT.

The gene calls are TRBV9 and TRBJ2-3; 7 bases fit TRBD2. This CDR3 spans 16 amino acids. Germline V gene sequence: CDR1 SGDLS, CDR2 YYNGEE. V lost 0 bases, J lost 0 bases, and 4 bases stayed unmatched. The CDR3 DNA follows: TGTGCCAGCAGCGTAGAAAGCGGGGCGAGCACAGATACGCAGTATTTT. Its translation is CASSVESGASTDTQYF.

This chain uses TRBV27 with TRBJ2-3; 7 bases are shared with TRBD2. Germline V gene lookup returns CDR1 MNHEY and CDR2 SMNVEV (reference sequence). CDR3 length: 14 amino acids. Unmatched junction bases numbered 5, after V lost 2 bases and J lost 6 bases. CDR3 DNA: TGTGCCAGCAGTTTACGGGGGAGGGTTGATACGCAGTATTTT. Protein sequence: CASSLRGRVDTQYF.

The chain is built from TRBV28 and TRBJ1-6; D not resolved. This CDR3 is built from 13 residues. CDR1 is MDHEN, CDR2 SYDVKM, per germline. V was cut by 5 bases and J by 9 bases, with 11 bases left in between. The chain's CDR3 is CASSPIWASPLHF. CDR3 coding DNA: TGTGCCAGCAGTCCCATCTGGGCTTCACCCCTCCACTTT.

The chain joins TRBV6-1 to TRBJ2-3, with 8 nucleotides matching TRBD2. This CDR3 spans 15 amino acids. Germline-derived CDR1 and CDR2 are MNHNS and SASEGT. V trimming: 9 bases; J trimming: 2 bases; junction bases outside the gene matches: 10. The CDR3 sequence is CASTSGTSDTDTQYF. CDR3 DNA: TGTGCCAGTACCTCCGGGACTAGTGACACAGATACGCAGTATTTT.

The gene calls are TRBV27 and TRBJ2-5, with D perhaps given as TRBD1 or TRBD2 (5 bases each). The V end was cut by 5 bases, the J end by 5 bases, with 18 bases between. The germline V gene encodes CDR1 MNHEY and CDR2 SMNVEV (reference sequence). The CDR3 is 15 residues long. The CDR3 DNA reads as TGTGCCAGCAGTCCCCGGGACCCGGTTGTTGAGACCCAGTACTTC. This translates into CASSPRDPVVETQYF.

The CDR3 DNA follows: TGTGCCAGCAGCTACAGGACTAGCGGGGTTCGTACAGATACGCAGTATTTT. The encoded protein is CASSYRTSGVRTDTQYF. The chain carries TRBV5-5 and TRBJ2-3; 12 bases are shared with TRBD2. V shed 3 bases, J shed 3 bases, and the junction held 8 bases outside the gene matches. Germline V gene data show CDR1 as SGHKS and CDR2 as YYEKEE (reference sequence). The CDR3 loop spans 17 amino acids.

The J gene is TRBJ1-3, the V gene TRBV30; D gene unclear. Germline V gene data show CDR1 as GTSNPN and CDR2 as SVGIG (reference sequence). Deletions cut 4 bases from V and 0 bases from J, with 4 bases between. This CDR3 spans 12 amino acids. CDR3 amino acids: CAWIDSGNTIYF. As DNA, the CDR3 is TGTGCCTGGATTGACTCTGGAAACACCATATATTTT.

The V gene is TRBV18, the J gene TRBJ1-5; D ambiguous. The length of the CDR3 is 15 residues. Germline CDR1 is KGHSH and CDR2 is LQKENI. V lost 2 bases and J 6 bases, leaving 14 bases between the germline ends. CDR3 sequence: CASSPRGRAGQPQHF. The CDR3 DNA is TGTGCCAGCTCACCAAGAGGTAGGGCCGGTCAGCCCCAGCATTTT. The whole variable domain, filled in from reference TRBV18 and TRBJ1-5, reads NAGVMQNPRHLVRRRGQEARLRCSPMKGHSHVYWYRQLPEEGLKFMVYLQKENIIDESGMPKERFSAEFPKEGPSILRIQQVVRGDSAAYFCASSPRGRAGQPQHFGDGTRLSIL.

This clone rates as medium-sized. The chain links TRBV27 to TRBJ2-3; 9 nucleotides match TRBD1. This CDR3 is built from 15 residues. V lost 6 bases to trimming and J lost 0 bases; unmatched junction nucleotides: 4. Germline values: CDR1 MNHEY, CDR2 SMNVEV (reference sequence). The CDR3 region is CASSWTGVSTDTQYF. In DNA form, the CDR3 reads TGTGCCAGCAGCTGGACAGGGGTGAGCACAGATACGCAGTATTTT.

The chain joins TRBV7-9 to TRBJ1-4; D is undetermined. There are 14 residues in the CDR3. Germline values: CDR1 SEHNR, CDR2 FQNEAQ (reference sequence). V dropped 1 base and J dropped 3 bases, with 6 bases sitting between them. For the CDR3, the DNA is TGTGCCAGCAGCTTAGGGGGTCCTAATGAAAAACTGTTTTTT. Translation: CASSLGGPNEKLFF.

The chain combines TRBV10-3 with TRBJ1-3; D possibly corresponds to TRBD1 (6 bases). The CDR3 totals 13 residues. V shed 10 bases and J shed 0 bases, with 10 bases lying between them. Germline CDR1 and CDR2: ENHRY and SYGVKD. The CDR3 DNA reads as TGTGCCACGAGGACAGACTCTGGAAACACCATATATTTT. It encodes CATRTDSGNTIYF.